These 13 T cell receptor beta chains came from one sample sequenced in a study of cytomegalovirus exposure and HLA in healthy donors. The PCR was carried out with 60 Vbeta primers and 13 Jbeta primers. Data came from immunoSEQ multiplex PCR; TCRdb stores just in-frame clones and leaves some out. Found here are 100,000 to 150,000 clones, roughly 74% of them singletons; the top ten hold 7.3%. Material for sequencing was PBMCs. The receptors here all came from a male donor in good health and CMV-seronegative.

This CDR3 is CASSLEAGVDEQYF. CDR3 in DNA: TGTGCCAGCAGCTTAGAAGCGGGAGTAGACGAGCAGTACTTC. The rearrangement joins TRBV11-2 to TRBJ2-7, with TRBD2 identical over 8 bases. Germline CDR1 is SGHAT and CDR2 is FQNNGV. V dropped 0 bases and J dropped 5; count of bases not matched to a gene: 3. The length of the CDR3 is 14 residues.

CDR3 sequence reads: CASTQTSGIYNEQFF. The CDR3 DNA follows: TGTGCCAGTACCCAAACTAGCGGGATATACAATGAGCAGTTCTTC. The chain employs TRBV19 and TRBJ2-1, with TRBD2 matching over 10 bases. CDR3 length equals 15 residues. The germline CDR1 and CDR2 sequences are LNHDA and SQIVND (reference sequence). After removal of 7 bases from V and 4 bases from J, the junction contained 7 bases not matched to a gene.

In its sample, this clone was seen a few times. A read error may account for a junction end that differs from germline. The CDR3 sequence: CSSSPDTAAFF. In DNA form, the CDR3 reads TGTTCCAGCAGTCCGGACACGGCGGCTTTCTTT. The V and J genes are TRBV7-9 and TRBJ1-1; a weak D match, TRBD1 (5 bases). CDR3 length equals 11 residues. Germline V lookup: CDR1 SEHNR, CDR2 FQNEAQ (reference sequence).

This chain uses TRBV2 with TRBJ2-7; 8 bases are shared with TRBD2. The ends lost 7 bases at V and 0 bases at J; junction bases unmatched: 5. The CDR3 is made up of 14 amino acids. Germline-derived CDR1 and CDR2 are SNHLY and FYNNEI. The CDR3 region has the DNA TGTGCCAGCATGTCTAGCGGGCCCTCCTACGAGCAGTACTTC. Amino acid sequence: CASMSSGPSYEQYF.

The chain employs TRBV28 and TRBJ1-1, with D unclear. The CDR3 covers 15 residues. CDR1 MDHEN and CDR2 SYDVKM come from the germline V gene. Trimming took off 6 bases at V and 2 bases at J, with 16 bases between the two ends. The CDR3 DNA reads as TGTGCCAGCAGCACTTCTATCAACCCCAACACTGAAGCTTTCTTT. This encodes CASSTSINPNTEAFF.

This sequence joins TRBV18 and TRBJ2-5; D is possibly TRBD2 (7 bases). The ends were cut back, 3 bases at V and 4 bases at J, with 12 bases in the middle. In germline, CDR1 is KGHSH, CDR2 LQKENI. This CDR3 spans 14 amino acids. The CDR3, as DNA: TGTGCCAGCTCACCGCCGGGGGGCAGAGAGACCCAGTACTTC. Translating gives CASSPPGGRETQYF.

Remarks on this clone: Other nucleotide sequences from this sample produce the same CDR3. The J gene is TRBJ2-4, the V gene TRBV5-6, with D tentatively TRBD2 (5 bases). CDR3 length: 18 amino acids. CDR1 SGHDT and CDR2 YYEEEE come from the germline V gene. V was trimmed by 5 bases and J by 0 bases, leaving 21 bases between them. The CDR3 sequence is CASSDRHSGNIAKNIQYF. CDR3 bases: TGTGCCAGCAGTGACCGACACTCGGGAAACATAGCCAAAAACATTCAGTACTTC.

The genes are TRBV5-4 and TRBJ1-1, with 7 nucleotides matching TRBD1. J gave up 0 bases and V 4 bases, and 6 bases lay outside the gene matches. This CDR3 contains 15 residues. Germline CDR1 reads SGHNT; CDR2 reads YYREEE (reference sequence). CDR3 sequence reads: CASSQKTGLNTEAFF. The CDR3 nucleotides read TGTGCCAGCAGCCAGAAGACAGGGTTGAACACTGAAGCTTTCTTT.

This rearrangement joins TRBV27 to TRBJ2-5; perhaps TRBD2 as D (6 bases). V was cut by 0 bases and J by 4 bases, with 9 bases left in between. The germline V gene has CDR1 MNHEY and CDR2 SMNVEV (reference sequence). The length of the CDR3 is 14 residues. In nucleotides, the CDR3 is TGTGCCAGCAGTTTATCCCCCGGGGGAGAGACCCAGTACTTC. Translation: CASSLSPGGETQYF.

This chain links TRBV5-1 with TRBJ2-3, with a tentative D call TRBD1 (6 bases). There are 16 residues in the CDR3. The V end was cut by 4 bases, the J end by 6 bases, with 21 bases between. Germline loops: CDR1 SGHRS, CDR2 YFSETQ. CDR3 loop: CASSEARGNSRDTQYF. Here the CDR3 DNA reads TGCGCCAGCAGCGAAGCAAGGGGGAACTCCAGGGATACGCAGTATTTT.

This clone occurred once. J is TRBJ2-5 and V is TRBV11-2; a weak D match, TRBD1 (6 bases). This CDR3 is built from 12 residues. Between the trimmed V and J ends, which lost 3 bases and 6 bases, there was a span of 8 bases. Germline V gives CDR1 SGHAT, CDR2 FQNNGV. The CDR3 sequence: CASSLDSQTQYF. For the CDR3, the DNA is TGTGCCAGCAGCTTGGACAGTCAGACCCAGTACTTC.

In its sample, this clone was seen a few times. The genes are TRBV19 and TRBJ1-4; D is possibly TRBD1 (5 bases). The germline V gene encodes CDR1 LNHDA and CDR2 SQIVND (reference sequence). The CDR3 spans 14 residues. V lost 6 bases and J lost 4, with 12 bases in between. CDR3 loop: CASRPSGGNEKLFF. The CDR3 DNA reads TGTGCCAGTAGACCTTCCGGGGGTAATGAAAAACTGTTTTTT. The full variable domain, its missing parts supplied by reference TRBV19 and TRBJ1-4, is DGGITQSPKYLFRKEGQNVTLSCEQNLNHDAMYWYRQDPGQGLRLIYYSQIVNDFQKGDIAEGYSVSREKKESFPLTVTSAQKNPTAFYLCASRPSGGNEKLFFGSGTQLSVL.

The CDR3 DNA reads TGTGCCAGCAGCTTGGGAGGACTAGTGAGCCAAGAGACCCAGTACTTC. It encodes CASSLGGLVSQETQYF. The chain carries TRBV7-8 and TRBJ2-5; 7 bases line up with TRBD2. Per germline, CDR1 SGHVS and CDR2 FQNEAQ. With V trimmed by 3 bases and J by 1 base, 8 bases remained unmatched. This CDR3 is 16 amino acids long.